The source of this T cell receptor (beta chain) is a study of T cells in lung cancer brain metastases. General study points: Paired lesions shared few clones; most were lesion-specific (mean Morisita about 0.23). DNA fragmentation in FFPE samples may have prevented full retrieval of the infiltrating T cell repertoire.

This CDR3 is 14 amino acids long. V was trimmed by 1 base and J by 3 bases, leaving 10 bases between them. CDR1 and CDR2 from the germline V gene are SGHNT and YYREEE (reference sequence). Sequencing was performed with immunoSEQ multiplex PCR; in TCRdb, only in-frame clones are kept and a portion is missing. The sample shows a few thousand clones, around 85% of them seen only once. Concerning this clone itself: Its target is not known.

The rearrangement links TRBV5-4 to TRBJ1-1; D is undetermined. The sequenced sample was tumor tissue from a brain metastasis. The TCR comes from a woman aged 45-65 years with non-small cell lung cancer that had spread to the brain. The CDR3 DNA reads as TGTGCCAGCAGCTTGAATTTCGGGGACACTGAAGCTTTCTTT. Protein product: CASSLNFGDTEAFF.